The present entry profiles one T cell receptor beta chain with its context. This record belongs to a study of blood T cell repertoires in COVID-19. On the study more broadly: Both acute and convalescent COVID-19 samples were obtained from the United States, Italy and Spain. The analysed material was cDNA or gDNA that came from T cells, B-cell-depleted T cells, or PBMCs.

Germline values: CDR1 MNHNS, CDR2 SASEGT. This CDR3 has 16 amino acids. The J segment lost 6 bases and the V segment lost 1 base, leaving 8 bases of the junction unmatched. As processed by the authors: The assay estimated nucleated cells by amplifying reference gene primers. Clones were sequenced by immunoSEQ multiplex PCR, and TCRdb holds only the in-frame ones, with some missing. The V and J calls and clone size were taken over from that table, and D and trimming were inferred from the DNA. In the table there are 200,000 to 250,000 clones, more than 60% of which are singletons. The receptor's source is a woman aged 40 to 50 with active or convalescent COVID-19. The chain links TRBV6-1 to TRBJ2-1; 8 nucleotides agree with TRBD2. Sequencing was carried out using peripheral blood. The CDR3 spells CASSEGSLAGFNEQFF. DNA of the CDR3: TGTGCCAGCAGTGAAGGGAGCCTAGCGGGCTTCAATGAGCAGTTCTTC.